This T cell receptor beta chain comes out of a study of human T cells and chemical hapten exposure. Individual cDNA molecules in this library carried unique molecular identifiers. TCRdb used MiXCR to reprocess the reads, holding one entry per CDR3 protein. Of fewer than 150,000 distinct CDR3 sequences listed, 8.5% to 9% are singletons. Unfractionated whole blood yielded the extracted total RNA. This clonotype was counted at least ten times. Germline CDR1 and CDR2: MNHNS and SASEGT. This CDR3 is built from 14 residues. With 4 bases clipped from V and 7 bases from J, the junction kept 4 bases outside the gene matches.

The sequenced material came from whole blood. This chain connects TRBV6-1 to TRBJ1-5; 10 positions match TRBD1. This TCR was recovered from a human donor in good health. Some clones in this sample may be carry-over from other donors' samples. The CDR3 bases are TGTGCCAGCAGTGGGACAGGGGGAGAACAGCCCCAGCATTTT. This translates into CASSGTGGEQPQHF.